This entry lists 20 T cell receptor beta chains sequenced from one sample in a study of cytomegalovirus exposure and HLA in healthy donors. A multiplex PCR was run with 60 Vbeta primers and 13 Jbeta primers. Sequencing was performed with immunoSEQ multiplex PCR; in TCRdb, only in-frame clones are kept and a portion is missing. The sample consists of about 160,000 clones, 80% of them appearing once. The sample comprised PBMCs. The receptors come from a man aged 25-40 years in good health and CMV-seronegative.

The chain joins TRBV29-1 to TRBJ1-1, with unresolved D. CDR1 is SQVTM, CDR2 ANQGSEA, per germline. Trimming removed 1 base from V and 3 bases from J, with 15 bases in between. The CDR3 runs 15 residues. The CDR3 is CSVEARFRPYTEAFF. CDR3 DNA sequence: TGCAGCGTTGAAGCCAGGTTCCGACCATACACTGAAGCTTTCTTT.

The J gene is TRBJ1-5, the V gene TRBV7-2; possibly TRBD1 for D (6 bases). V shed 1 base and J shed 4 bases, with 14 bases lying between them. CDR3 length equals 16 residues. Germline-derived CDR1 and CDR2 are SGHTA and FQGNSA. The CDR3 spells CASSLGPGGGNQPQHF. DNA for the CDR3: TGTGCCAGCAGCTTAGGTCCGGGAGGGGGTAATCAGCCCCAGCATTTT. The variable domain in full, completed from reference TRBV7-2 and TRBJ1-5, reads GAGVSQSPSNKVTEKGKDVELRCDPISGHTALYWYRQSLGQGLEFLIYFQGNSAPDKSGLPSDRFSAERTGGSVSTLTIQRTQQEDSAVYLCASSLGPGGGNQPQHFGDGTRLSIL.

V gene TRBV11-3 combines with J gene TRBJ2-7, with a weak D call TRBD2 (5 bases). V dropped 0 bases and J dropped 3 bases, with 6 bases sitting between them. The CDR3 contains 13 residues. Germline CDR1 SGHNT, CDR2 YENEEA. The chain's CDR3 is CASSLDRGYEQYF. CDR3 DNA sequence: TGTGCCAGCAGCTTAGATCGGGGCTACGAGCAGTACTTC.

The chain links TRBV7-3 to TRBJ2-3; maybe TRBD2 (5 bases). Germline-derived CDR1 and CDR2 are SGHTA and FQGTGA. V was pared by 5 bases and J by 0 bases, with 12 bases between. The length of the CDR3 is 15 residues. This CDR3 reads CASSPSRASTDTQYF. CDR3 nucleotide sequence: TGTGCCAGCAGCCCTAGCCGCGCTAGCACAGATACGCAGTATTTT.

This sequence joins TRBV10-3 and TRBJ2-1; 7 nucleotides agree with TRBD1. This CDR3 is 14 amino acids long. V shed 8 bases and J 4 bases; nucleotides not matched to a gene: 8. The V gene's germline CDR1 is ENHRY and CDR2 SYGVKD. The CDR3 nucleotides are TGTGCCATCGCGGTTACAGGGGCTTACAATGAGCAGTTCTTC. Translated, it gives CAIAVTGAYNEQFF.

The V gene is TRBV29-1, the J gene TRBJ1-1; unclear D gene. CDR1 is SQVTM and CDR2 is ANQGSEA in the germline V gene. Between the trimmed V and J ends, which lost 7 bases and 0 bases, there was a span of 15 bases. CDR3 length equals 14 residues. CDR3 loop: CSATLTEMNTEAFF. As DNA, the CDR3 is TGCAGCGCCACTCTCACAGAGATGAACACTGAAGCTTTCTTT.

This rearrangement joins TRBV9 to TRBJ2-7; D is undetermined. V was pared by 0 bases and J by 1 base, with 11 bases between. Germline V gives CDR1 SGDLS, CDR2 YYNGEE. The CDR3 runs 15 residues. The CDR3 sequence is CASSVGALRSYEQYF. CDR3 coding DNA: TGTGCCAGCAGCGTAGGGGCCCTCCGGTCCTACGAGCAGTACTTC.

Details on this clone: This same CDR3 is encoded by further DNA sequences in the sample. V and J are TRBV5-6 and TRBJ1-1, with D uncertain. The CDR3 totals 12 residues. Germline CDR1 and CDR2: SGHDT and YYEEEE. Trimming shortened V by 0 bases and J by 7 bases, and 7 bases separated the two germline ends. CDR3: CASSLAENEAFF. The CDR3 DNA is TGTGCCAGCAGCTTGGCCGAGAATGAAGCTTTCTTT.

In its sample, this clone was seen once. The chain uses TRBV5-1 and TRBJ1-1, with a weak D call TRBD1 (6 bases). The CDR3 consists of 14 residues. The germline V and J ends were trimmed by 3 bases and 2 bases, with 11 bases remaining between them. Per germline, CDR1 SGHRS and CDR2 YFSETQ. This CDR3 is CASSSGVGNTEAFF. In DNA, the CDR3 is TGCGCCAGCAGCTCAGGGGTCGGAAACACTGAAGCTTTCTTT.

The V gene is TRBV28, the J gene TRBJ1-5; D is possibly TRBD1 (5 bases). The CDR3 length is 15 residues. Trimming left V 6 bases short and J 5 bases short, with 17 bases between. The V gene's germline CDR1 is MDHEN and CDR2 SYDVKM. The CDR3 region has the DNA TGTGCCAGCAGATTCCCCGGCGTACAGGATCAGCCCCAGCATTTT. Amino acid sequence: CASRFPGVQDQPQHF.

DNA for the CDR3: TGCAGCGTTGAAGGACGGAGATTGCCTAGCACAGATACGCAGTATTTT. Its protein is CSVEGRRLPSTDTQYF. The chain uses TRBV29-1 and TRBJ2-3; no clear D. Trimming stripped 1 base from V and 0 bases from J, with 14 bases between. This CDR3 comprises 16 residues. Germline V gene sequence: CDR1 SQVTM, CDR2 ANQGSEA.

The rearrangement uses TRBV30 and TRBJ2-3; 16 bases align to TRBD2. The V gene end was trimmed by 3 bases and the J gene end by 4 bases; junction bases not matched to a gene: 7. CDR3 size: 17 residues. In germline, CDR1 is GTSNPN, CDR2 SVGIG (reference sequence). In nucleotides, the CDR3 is TGTGCCTGGAGGGGACTAGCGGGAGGGATTCTTGCAGATACGCAGTATTTT. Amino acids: CAWRGLAGGILADTQYF.

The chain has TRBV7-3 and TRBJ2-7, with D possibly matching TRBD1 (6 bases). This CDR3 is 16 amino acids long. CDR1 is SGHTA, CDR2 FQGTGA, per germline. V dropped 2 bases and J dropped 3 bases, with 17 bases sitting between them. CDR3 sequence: CASSLFGRGRIYEQYF. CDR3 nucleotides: TGTGCCAGCAGCTTATTTGGCAGGGGCCGAATCTACGAGCAGTACTTC.

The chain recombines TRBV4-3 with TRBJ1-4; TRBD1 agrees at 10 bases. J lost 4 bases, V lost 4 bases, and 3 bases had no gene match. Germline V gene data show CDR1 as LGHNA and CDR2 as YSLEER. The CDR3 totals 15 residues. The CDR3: CASSRGTGVNEKLFF. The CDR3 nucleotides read TGCGCCAGCAGCCGCGGGACAGGGGTTAATGAAAAACTGTTTTTT.

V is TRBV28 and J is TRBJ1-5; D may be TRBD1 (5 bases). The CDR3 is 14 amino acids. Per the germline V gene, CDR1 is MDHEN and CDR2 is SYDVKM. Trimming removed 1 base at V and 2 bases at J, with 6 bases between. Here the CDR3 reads CASSLLGGNQPQHF. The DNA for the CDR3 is TGTGCCAGCAGTTTATTAGGGGGCAATCAGCCCCAGCATTTT.

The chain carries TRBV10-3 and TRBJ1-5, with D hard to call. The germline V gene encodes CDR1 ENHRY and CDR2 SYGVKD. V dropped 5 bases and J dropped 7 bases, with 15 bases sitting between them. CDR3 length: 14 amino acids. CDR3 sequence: CAISTIGVGQPQHF. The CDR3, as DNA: TGTGCCATCAGTACTATCGGGGTAGGGCAGCCCCAGCATTTT.

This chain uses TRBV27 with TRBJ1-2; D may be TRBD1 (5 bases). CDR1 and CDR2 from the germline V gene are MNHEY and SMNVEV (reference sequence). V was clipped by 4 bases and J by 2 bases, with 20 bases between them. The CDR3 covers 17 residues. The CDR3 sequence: CASSSFPLQVPNYGYTF. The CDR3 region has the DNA TGTGCCAGCAGTTCCTTCCCCCTACAGGTACCAAACTATGGCTACACCTTC.

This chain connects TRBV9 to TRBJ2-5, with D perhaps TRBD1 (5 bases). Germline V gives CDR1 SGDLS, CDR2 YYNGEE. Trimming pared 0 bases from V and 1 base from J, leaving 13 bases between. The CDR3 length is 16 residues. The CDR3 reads CASSVGSAGFQETQYF. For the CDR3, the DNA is TGTGCCAGCAGCGTAGGCTCTGCAGGGTTCCAAGAGACCCAGTACTTC.

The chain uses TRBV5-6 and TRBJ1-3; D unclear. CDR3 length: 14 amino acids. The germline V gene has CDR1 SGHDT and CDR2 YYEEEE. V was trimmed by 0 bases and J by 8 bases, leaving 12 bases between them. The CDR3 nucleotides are TGTGCCAGCAGCTTGGTAATCCGAAGAGACACCATATATTTT. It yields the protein CASSLVIRRDTIYF.

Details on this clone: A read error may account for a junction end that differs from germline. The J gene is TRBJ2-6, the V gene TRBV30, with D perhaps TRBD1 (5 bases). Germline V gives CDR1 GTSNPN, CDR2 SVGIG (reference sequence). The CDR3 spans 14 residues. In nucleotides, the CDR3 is TGTGCCTGGAGTGTACTTTCTGGGGCCAACGTCCTGGCTTTC. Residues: CAWSVLSGANVLAF.